The rows below give T cell receptor beta chains drawn from one sample of a study of CD8+CD57+ T cells in acquired aplastic anemia. TCRdb processed the reads anew with MiXCR; each CDR3 protein has one entry. The sample yields about 130,000 distinct CDR3 sequences, 48% seen once. Material for sequencing was sorted CD4+, CD8+, or CD8+CD57+ T cells (not recorded which) from PBMCs. Receptors were obtained from a human donor in good health, serving as a control. Both conserved end residues are part of each CDR3. D genes are given only for firm matches. A clone size is listed for some rows: how often the clone was seen (once, few, many), or a class if it is expanded.

size: -; J: TRBJ1-2; V: TRBV9; D: -; CDR3: CASNVGGSNYGYTF; DNA: TGTGCCAGCAACGTCGGGGGCTCCAACTATGGCTACACCTTC
size: -; J: TRBJ2-1; V: TRBV9; D: TRBD2; CDR3: CASSVEGGLAGNEQFF; DNA: TGTGCCAGCAGCGTAGAAGGGGGACTAGCGGGCAATGAGCAGTTCTTC
size: few; J: TRBJ1-2; V: TRBV7-8; D: TRBD1; CDR3: CASSHRTGRYGYTF; DNA: TGTGCCAGCAGCCACCGGACAGGGCGCTATGGCTACACCTTC
size: many; J: TRBJ2-1; V: TRBV7-3; D: -; CDR3: CASSPQGGESYNEQFF; DNA: TGTGCCAGCAGCCCCCAAGGGGGGGAATCCTACAATGAGCAGTTCTTC
size: -; J: TRBJ2-1; V: TRBV20-1; D: TRBD2; CDR3: CSATLAGGGNEQFF; DNA: TGCAGTGCTACCCTAGCGGGGGGCGGGAATGAGCAGTTCTTC
size: many; J: TRBJ1-1; V: TRBV7-9; D: -; CDR3: CASSPVGGNTEAFF; DNA: TGTGCCAGCAGCCCTGTGGGAGGGAACACTGAAGCTTTCTTT
size: many; J: TRBJ2-1; V: TRBV7-6; D: -; CDR3: CASSLTLLYNEQFF; DNA: TGTGCCAGCAGCTTAACGCTCCTCTACAATGAGCAGTTCTTC
size: -; J: TRBJ1-3; V: TRBV7-9; D: -; CDR3: CASTPSGNTIYF; DNA: TGTGCCAGTACGCCCTCTGGAAACACCATATATTTT
size: -; J: TRBJ2-3; V: TRBV25-1; D: -; CDR3: CASSGLGRTTDTQYF; DNA: TGTGCCAGCAGTGGCCTGGGGCGGACCACAGATACGCAGTATTTT
size: many; J: TRBJ1-2; V: TRBV6-5; D: -; CDR3: CASSYSIGGYGYTF; DNA: TGTGCCAGCAGTTACTCGATTGGGGGTTATGGCTACACCTTC
size: -; J: TRBJ1-1; V: TRBV2; D: -; CDR3: CASSESRGHTEAFF; DNA: TGTGCCAGCAGTGAAAGTAGAGGGCACACTGAAGCTTTCTTT
size: -; J: TRBJ2-3; V: TRBV24-1; D: TRBD1; CDR3: CATSAGQGTDTQYF; DNA: TGTGCCACCAGTGCGGGACAGGGCACAGATACGCAGTATTTT
size: few; J: TRBJ1-2; V: TRBV19; D: -; CDR3: CASNRAGTYGYTF; DNA: TGTGCCAGTAACCGCGCGGGGACCTATGGCTACACCTTC
size: -; J: TRBJ2-1; V: TRBV7-3; D: -; CDR3: CASRLAGTSYNEQFF; DNA: TGTGCCAGCAGACTCGCGGGGACCTCCTACAATGAGCAGTTCTTC
size: many; J: TRBJ2-1; V: TRBV11-1; D: TRBD2; CDR3: CASSYPSGGGAWGYNEQFF; DNA: TGTGCCAGCAGCTACCCCTCAGGCGGGGGGGCCTGGGGCTACAATGAGCAGTTCTTC
size: many; J: TRBJ2-7; V: TRBV5-5; D: -; CDR3: CASSPSLELPYEQYF; DNA: TGTGCCAGCAGCCCTAGCCTTGAACTTCCCTACGAGCAGTACTTC
size: once; J: TRBJ1-5; V: TRBV10-2; D: TRBD1; CDR3: CASQDRENQPQHF; DNA: TGCGCCAGCCAGGACAGGGAGAATCAGCCCCAGCATTTT
size: many; J: TRBJ1-2; V: TRBV12-3/TRBV12-4; D: -; CDR3: CASSPGPRGYTF; DNA: TGTGCCAGCAGTCCAGGGCCGAGGGGCTACACCTTC
size: -; J: TRBJ1-4; V: TRBV2; D: -; CDR3: CASRLGREHEKLFF; DNA: TGTGCCAGCAGGTTGGGCAGGGAACACGAAAAACTGTTTTTT
size: many; J: TRBJ1-2; V: TRBV7-8; D: -; CDR3: CASSQPDGGYTF; DNA: TGTGCCAGCAGCCAGCCCGACGGGGGCTACACCTTC
size: -; J: TRBJ2-5; V: TRBV7-8; D: -; CDR3: CASSLYGVLADSQETQYF; DNA: TGTGCCAGCAGCTTATACGGGGTTTTAGCGGACAGCCAAGAGACCCAGTACTTC
size: -; J: TRBJ2-7; V: TRBV5-4; D: TRBD1; CDR3: CASSSPGQSSYEQYF; DNA: TGTGCCAGCAGCTCTCCGGGACAGAGCTCCTACGAGCAGTACTTC
size: -; J: TRBJ2-2; V: TRBV15; D: -; CDR3: CATSTLGAGTGELFF; DNA: TGTGCCACCAGCACCTTGGGGGCGGGGACCGGGGAGCTGTTTTTT
size: many; J: TRBJ2-3; V: TRBV6-1; D: TRBD2; CDR3: CASSEYQRGGTDTQYF; DNA: TGTGCCAGCAGTGAATATCAGCGGGGGGGCACAGATACGCAGTATTTT
size: -; J: TRBJ2-7; V: TRBV5-6; D: -; CDR3: CASSLGLGSYEQYF; DNA: TGTGCCAGCAGCCTGGGGTTGGGGTCCTACGAGCAGTACTTC
size: -; J: TRBJ1-2; V: TRBV19; D: -; CDR3: CASSFVGGPYGYTF; DNA: TGTGCCAGCAGTTTTGTAGGAGGTCCCTATGGCTACACCTTC
size: -; J: TRBJ1-1; V: TRBV9; D: -; CDR3: CASSVGGMGTEAFF; DNA: TGTGCCAGCAGCGTAGGAGGTATGGGCACTGAAGCTTTCTTT
size: -; J: TRBJ1-1; V: TRBV7-9; D: -; CDR3: CASSQDGLNTEAFF; DNA: TGTGCCAGCAGCCAGGACGGCCTGAACACTGAAGCTTTCTTT
size: -; J: TRBJ2-6; V: TRBV20-1; D: TRBD1; CDR3: CSAPGTVRAGANVLTF; DNA: TGCAGTGCTCCCGGGACAGTTCGCGCTGGGGCCAACGTCCTGACTTTC
size: -; J: TRBJ2-3; V: TRBV2; D: TRBD2; CDR3: CASRGGTDTQYF; DNA: TGTGCCAGCAGGGGGGGGACAGATACGCAGTATTTT
size: -; J: TRBJ2-1; V: TRBV5-1; D: TRBD1; CDR3: CASSGWTGAYNEQFF; DNA: TGCGCCAGCAGCGGGTGGACAGGGGCATACAATGAGCAGTTCTTC
size: many; J: TRBJ2-7; V: TRBV11-2; D: TRBD2; CDR3: CASSLTSGGNYEQYF; DNA: TGTGCCAGCAGCTTAACTAGCGGGGGTAACTACGAGCAGTACTTC
size: -; J: TRBJ1-2; V: TRBV7-3; D: -; CDR3: CASSLHSLTPYTF; DNA: TGTGCCAGCAGCCTCCACTCCCTGACCCCTTACACCTTC
size: -; J: TRBJ2-5; V: TRBV19; D: -; CDR3: CASSPQGPQETQYF; DNA: TGTGCCAGTAGTCCTCAGGGTCCACAAGAGACCCAGTACTTC
size: -; J: TRBJ1-1; V: TRBV7-6; D: -; CDR3: CASSMGHEAFF; DNA: TGTGCCAGCAGCATGGGACACGAAGCTTTCTTT
size: many; J: TRBJ1-5; V: TRBV7-9; D: TRBD1; CDR3: CATRGTGGSQPQHF; DNA: TGTGCCACCCGCGGGACAGGGGGCAGTCAGCCCCAGCATTTT
size: -; J: TRBJ1-4; V: TRBV2; D: -; CDR3: CASSEWAGAEKLFF; DNA: TGTGCCAGCAGTGAGTGGGCAGGGGCTGAAAAACTGTTTTTT
size: -; J: TRBJ2-1; V: TRBV3-1; D: TRBD2; CDR3: CASSQDWLAAHNEQFF; DNA: TGTGCCAGCAGCCAAGATTGGCTAGCGGCCCACAATGAGCAGTTCTTC
size: many; J: TRBJ1-1; V: TRBV7-2; D: -; CDR3: CASSLAQLEAFF; DNA: TGTGCCAGCAGCTTAGCCCAGCTTGAAGCTTTCTTT
size: -; J: TRBJ1-2; V: TRBV10-3; D: TRBD1; CDR3: CAISENGQGIGYTF; DNA: TGTGCCATCAGTGAGAACGGACAGGGGATAGGCTACACCTTC
size: -; J: TRBJ1-5; V: TRBV18; D: -; CDR3: CASSQTREGGGNQPQHF; DNA: TGTGCCAGCTCGCAGACACGTGAGGGGGGTGGCAATCAGCCCCAGCATTTT
size: -; J: TRBJ2-7; V: TRBV7-9; D: -; CDR3: CASSPSGYEQYF; DNA: TGTGCCAGCAGCCCTTCGGGATACGAGCAGTACTTC
size: -; J: TRBJ2-5; V: TRBV20-1; D: TRBD1; CDR3: CSAATGSRIETQYF; DNA: TGCAGTGCGGCGACAGGGTCGCGAATTGAGACCCAGTACTTC
size: many; J: TRBJ1-5; V: TRBV28; D: -; CDR3: CASGGAGNQPQHF; DNA: TGTGCCAGCGGCGGGGCAGGCAATCAGCCCCAGCATTTT
size: -; J: TRBJ2-7; V: TRBV29-1; D: -; CDR3: CSVETIMGGYEQYF; DNA: TGCAGCGTTGAAACGATAATGGGAGGTTACGAGCAGTACTTC
size: -; J: TRBJ2-5; V: TRBV20-1; D: TRBD2; CDR3: CSARGRVAGVQETQYF; DNA: TGCAGTGCTAGAGGGCGGGTAGCGGGGGTACAAGAGACCCAGTACTTC
size: many; J: TRBJ1-5; V: TRBV7-9; D: -; CDR3: CASSPFGNQPQHF; DNA: TGTGCCAGCAGCCCGTTCGGGAATCAGCCCCAGCATTTT
size: many; J: TRBJ2-3; V: TRBV4-1; D: TRBD2; CDR3: CASSPSGGGGAFGTDTQYF; DNA: TGCGCCAGCAGCCCCTCCGGAGGCGGGGGGGCCTTCGGCACAGATACGCAGTATTTT
size: many; J: TRBJ1-4; V: TRBV6-1; D: -; CDR3: CASSARPGNEKLFF; DNA: TGTGCCAGCAGTGCCCGACCAGGGAATGAAAAACTGTTTTTT
size: many; J: TRBJ1-2; V: TRBV6-1; D: -; CDR3: CASKNLDYGYTF; DNA: TGTGCCAGCAAGAATTTAGACTATGGCTACACCTTC
size: -; J: TRBJ1-2; V: TRBV29-1; D: TRBD1; CDR3: CSASQGAGYTF; DNA: TGCAGCGCTTCACAGGGGGCTGGCTACACCTTC
size: many; J: TRBJ2-5; V: TRBV7-6; D: -; CDR3: CASTIQAQGTQYF; DNA: TGTGCCAGCACCATACAGGCTCAAGGGACCCAGTACTTC
size: -; J: TRBJ2-7; V: TRBV5-1; D: -; CDR3: CASSLEPGLIYEQYF; DNA: TGCGCCAGCAGCTTGGAACCGGGACTTATCTACGAGCAGTACTTC
size: once; J: TRBJ2-3; V: TRBV11-1; D: TRBD1; CDR3: CASSSGQGTVTDTQYF; DNA: TGTGCCAGCAGCAGCGGACAGGGAACGGTAACAGATACGCAGTATTTT
size: many; J: TRBJ1-4; V: TRBV20-1; D: -; CDR3: CSATDRTEYNEKLFF; DNA: TGCAGTGCTACCGATAGGACGGAGTATAATGAAAAACTGTTTTTT
size: few; J: TRBJ2-1; V: TRBV6-2/TRBV6-3; D: -; CDR3: CASSYSGRGYYNEQFF; DNA: TGTGCCAGCAGTTACAGTGGGAGGGGGTATTACAATGAGCAGTTCTTC
size: many; J: TRBJ2-6; V: TRBV30; D: -; CDR3: CAWSPQGPGANVLTF; DNA: TGTGCCTGGAGTCCTCAGGGACCTGGGGCCAACGTCCTGACTTTC
size: -; J: TRBJ1-2; V: TRBV7-2; D: -; CDR3: CASSLLSGLYGYTF; DNA: TGTGCCAGCAGCTTACTCTCAGGCCTCTATGGCTACACCTTC
size: many; J: TRBJ2-1; V: TRBV20-1; D: TRBD2; CDR3: CSARDLGKAGGLDEQFF; DNA: TGCAGTGCTAGAGATCTTGGGAAGGCGGGGGGCTTGGATGAGCAGTTCTTC